This T cell receptor (beta chain) came from a study of T cell responses to AZD1222 COVID-19 vaccine. Comment on this clone: The antigen is undetermined.

Whole-study findings and limits: Sampling captured repertoires only after the peak T cell response. At 160-218 and 743-854, vaccine-associated CD4 TCRs were dominant, and they spanned spike.

The data were produced by immunoSEQ multiplex PCR, yet TCRdb's version contains in-frame clones alone and is incomplete. The data hold 110,000 to 150,000 clones, with roughly 92% observed a single time. Germline CDR1 is SGHTA and CDR2 is FQGNSA. CDR3 length: 16 residues. V was clipped by 5 bases and J by 2 bases, with 19 bases between them. The chain carries TRBV7-2 and TRBJ2-7, with TRBD2 as a possible D gene (5 bases). This material consisted of peripheral blood, taken on day 0 of AZD1222 vaccination. The source is an adult in good health. The CDR3 bases are TGTGCCAGCAGCCCAAGGACTCCCTCCGGCGCCTACGAGCAGTACTTC. This translates into CASSPRTPSGAYEQYF.